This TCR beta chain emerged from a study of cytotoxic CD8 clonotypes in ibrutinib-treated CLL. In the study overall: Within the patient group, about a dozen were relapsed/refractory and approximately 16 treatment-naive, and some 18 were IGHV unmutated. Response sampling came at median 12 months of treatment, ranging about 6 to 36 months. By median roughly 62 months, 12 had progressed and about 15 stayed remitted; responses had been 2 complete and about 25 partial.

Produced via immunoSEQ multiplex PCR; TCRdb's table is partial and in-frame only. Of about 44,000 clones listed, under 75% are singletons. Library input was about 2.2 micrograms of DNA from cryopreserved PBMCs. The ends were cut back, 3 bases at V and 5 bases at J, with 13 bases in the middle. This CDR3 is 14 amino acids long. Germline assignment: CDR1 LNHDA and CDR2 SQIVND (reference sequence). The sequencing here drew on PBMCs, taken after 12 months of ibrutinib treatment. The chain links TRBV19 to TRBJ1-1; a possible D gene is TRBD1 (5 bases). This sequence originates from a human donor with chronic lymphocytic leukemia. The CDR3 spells CASSMGTPWTEAFF. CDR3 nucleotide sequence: TGTGCCAGTAGTATGGGGACTCCGTGGACTGAAGCTTTCTTT.